The entry below gives a single T cell receptor beta chain sequence along with its context. The antigen is unknown. These data belong to a study of post-analysis software for immune sequencing data. Study context: Courses of disease covered relapsing-remitting, secondary progressive and progressive-relapsing multiple sclerosis. Study-wide points: Controls significantly exceeded multiple sclerosis patients in normalized Chao1 diversity.

Unique molecular identifiers featured in each of the TCR beta cDNA libraries. TCRdb re-derived calls from the PCR reads in MiXCR, one entry per CDR3 protein. The table shows roughly 600,000 distinct CDR3 sequences, with around 44% occurring only once. This receptor was identified in a girl aged 5-17 years with multiple sclerosis. Sequencing input: blood.

The CDR3 here is CASSLERAVMNTEAFF. The CDR3 coding sequence is TGTGCCAGCAGCTTGGAAAGGGCCGTCATGAACACTGAAGCTTTCTTT. V usage is TRBV5-6 and J usage is TRBJ1-1, with D uncertain. Germline V gives CDR1 SGHDT, CDR2 YYEEEE. This CDR3 region has 16 residues. Trimming stripped 0 bases from V and 0 bases from J, with 12 bases between.